A selection of T cell receptor beta chains follows, all from one sample in a study of T cell responses to AZD1222 COVID-19 vaccine. TCRdb's table, derived via immunoSEQ multiplex PCR, lists solely in-frame clones and lacks some. The data show under 200,000 clones, more than 70% seen once. The sequences come from peripheral blood, collected 28 days after the second AZD1222 dose. These receptor sequences come from an adult who received the AZD1222 COVID-19 vaccine. Each CDR3 is given with its conserved first and last residue. Fields, in order: CDR3 DNA, CDR3 protein, J gene, D gene, V gene, clone size. The D gene is left open where the match is weak. A row's size may be missing; if present it is once, few, many or a size class.

cdr3_nt: TGTGCCAGCAGCTCTTGGGCAGTACAAGAGACCCAGTACTTC
cdr3_aa: CASSSWAVQETQYF
j_call: TRBJ2-5
d_call: -
v_call: TRBV7-9
clone_size: -

cdr3_nt: TGTGCCAGCAGCCAAGGCCTAGCGGGGAGCGCAGATACGCAGTATTTT
cdr3_aa: CASSQGLAGSADTQYF
j_call: TRBJ2-3
d_call: TRBD2
v_call: TRBV4-2
clone_size: -

cdr3_nt: TGTGCCAGCAGCCCCACCAGGGTCACCGGGGAGCTGTTTTTT
cdr3_aa: CASSPTRVTGELFF
j_call: TRBJ2-2
d_call: -
v_call: TRBV3-1/TRBV3-2
clone_size: once

cdr3_nt: TGTGCCAGCAGCCACCCTACCTGGGGCGGGAACACAGATACGCAGTATTTT
cdr3_aa: CASSHPTWGGNTDTQYF
j_call: TRBJ2-3
d_call: -
v_call: TRBV3-1/TRBV3-2
clone_size: -

cdr3_nt: TGTGCCAGCAGCCCAAAGACCCCGGGAGGTCTTGGGACGAATGAGCAGTTCTTC
cdr3_aa: CASSPKTPGGLGTNEQFF
j_call: TRBJ2-1
d_call: TRBD2
v_call: TRBV7-9
clone_size: -

cdr3_nt: TGTGCCAGCAGTTCGGACGGGAACACTGAAGCTTTCTTT
cdr3_aa: CASSSDGNTEAFF
j_call: TRBJ1-1
d_call: -
v_call: TRBV27
clone_size: once

cdr3_nt: TGCGCCAGCAGGGATGAGCAGTTCTTC
cdr3_aa: CASRDEQFF
j_call: TRBJ2-1
d_call: -
v_call: TRBV23-1
clone_size: -

cdr3_nt: TGTGCCTGGAAACAGGTGGCTAATGAAAAACTGTTTTTT
cdr3_aa: CAWKQVANEKLFF
j_call: TRBJ1-4
d_call: -
v_call: TRBV30
clone_size: few

cdr3_nt: TGTGCCAGCAGCTTAGGGGCCTTCGAGCAGTACTTC
cdr3_aa: CASSLGAFEQYF
j_call: TRBJ2-7
d_call: -
v_call: TRBV7-2
clone_size: once

cdr3_nt: TGTGCCTGGAGTGTACGGAGCTCGGATTCACCCCTCCACTTT
cdr3_aa: CAWSVRSSDSPLHF
j_call: TRBJ1-6
d_call: -
v_call: TRBV30
clone_size: once

cdr3_nt: TGTGCCAGCAGCTCCCGACAAAGGTCAGGGCTCACAGATACGCAGTATTTT
cdr3_aa: CASSSRQRSGLTDTQYF
j_call: TRBJ2-3
d_call: -
v_call: TRBV3-1/TRBV3-2
clone_size: -

cdr3_nt: TGTGCCAGCAGCCAATCCACCACTAGCGTCGAGCAGTTCTTC
cdr3_aa: CASSQSTTSVEQFF
j_call: TRBJ2-1
d_call: TRBD2
v_call: TRBV3-1/TRBV3-2
clone_size: -

cdr3_nt: TGTGCCAGCAGTCCCCACCCACAGGGGCCATATGGCTACACCTTC
cdr3_aa: CASSPHPQGPYGYTF
j_call: TRBJ1-2
d_call: TRBD1
v_call: TRBV28
clone_size: -

cdr3_nt: TGCGCCAGCAGCCAAACAGGGGACTCCTACGAGCAGTACTTC
cdr3_aa: CASSQTGDSYEQYF
j_call: TRBJ2-7
d_call: TRBD1
v_call: TRBV4-3
clone_size: -

cdr3_nt: TGTGCCAGCAGCGGCGGCCGGGGATTAAATGAAAAACTGTTTTTT
cdr3_aa: CASSGGRGLNEKLFF
j_call: TRBJ1-4
d_call: -
v_call: TRBV9
clone_size: -

cdr3_nt: TGTGCCAGCACCCCCCCGGGCAGGGAAGGAATGAACACTGAAGCTTTCTTT
cdr3_aa: CASTPPGREGMNTEAFF
j_call: TRBJ1-1
d_call: -
v_call: TRBV7-9
clone_size: -

cdr3_nt: TGTGCCAGCAGCTTGGTGGTGGGGACTGAAGCTTTCTTT
cdr3_aa: CASSLVVGTEAFF
j_call: TRBJ1-1
d_call: -
v_call: TRBV5-6
clone_size: once

cdr3_nt: TGTGCCAGCAGCCCGAGACAGGGAGGCTACAATGAGCAGTTCTTC
cdr3_aa: CASSPRQGGYNEQFF
j_call: TRBJ2-1
d_call: -
v_call: TRBV7-3
clone_size: -

cdr3_nt: TGTGCCAGCAGCTCTGAGGGGGAGACCCAGTACTTC
cdr3_aa: CASSSEGETQYF
j_call: TRBJ2-5
d_call: -
v_call: TRBV11-2
clone_size: -

cdr3_nt: TGTGCCAGCAGCAAAGCGACAATACGCTCTGGGGCCAACGTCCTGACTTTC
cdr3_aa: CASSKATIRSGANVLTF
j_call: TRBJ2-6
d_call: -
v_call: TRBV21-1
clone_size: -

cdr3_nt: TGTGCCAGTAGTATGGACAGGAGCTCCTATAATTCACCCCTCCACTTT
cdr3_aa: CASSMDRSSYNSPLHF
j_call: TRBJ1-6
d_call: TRBD1
v_call: TRBV19
clone_size: -

cdr3_nt: TGTGCCAGCAGCTTAGTAGGGGAAGTCGGGGAGCTGTTTTTT
cdr3_aa: CASSLVGEVGELFF
j_call: TRBJ2-2
d_call: -
v_call: TRBV7-2
clone_size: -

cdr3_nt: TGTGCCAGTAGTATAGAGGACAGGCGGCCCCAGCATTTT
cdr3_aa: CASSIEDRRPQHF
j_call: TRBJ1-5
d_call: TRBD1
v_call: TRBV19
clone_size: -

cdr3_nt: TGTGCCAGCAGTGAATTACCAGGGCGACCTTCCTGGCAGTACTTC
cdr3_aa: CASSELPGRPSWQYF
j_call: TRBJ2-7
d_call: -
v_call: TRBV2
clone_size: -

cdr3_nt: TGCGCCAGCAGCCCCGACAGGGGTAGGGACATTCAGTACTTC
cdr3_aa: CASSPDRGRDIQYF
j_call: TRBJ2-4
d_call: TRBD1
v_call: TRBV4-3
clone_size: -

cdr3_nt: TGTGCCAGCAGCTTAGATCGGGGAAATGAGCAGTTCTTC
cdr3_aa: CASSLDRGNEQFF
j_call: TRBJ2-1
d_call: -
v_call: TRBV11-2
clone_size: -

cdr3_nt: TGTGCCAGCAAGTTGGAGCCCTATAGCGGGGAGGGAGATACGCAGTATTTT
cdr3_aa: CASKLEPYSGEGDTQYF
j_call: TRBJ2-3
d_call: TRBD2
v_call: TRBV27
clone_size: -